The subject of this entry is one TCR beta chain. What it binds is not known. The data originate from a study of cytomegalovirus exposure and HLA in healthy donors. Study observations and caveats: Using the classifier, cytomegalovirus status was reportedly diagnosed with high specificity and sensitivity. A list of approximately 160 TCR beta chains associated with cytomegalovirus was given.

TCRdb's table, derived via immunoSEQ multiplex PCR, lists solely in-frame clones and lacks some. The data show tens of thousands of clones, 85% to 95% seen once. The sequenced material came from PBMCs. This TCR came from a man between 18 and 35 years old in good health and CMV-seropositive.

The CDR3 region has the DNA TGTGCCAGTCAGAAACAGGGTTGGACCCAGTACTTC. It codes for CASQKQGWTQYF. The chain is built from TRBV28 and TRBJ2-5, with D possibly TRBD1 on 6 matching bases. Trimming left V 9 bases short and J 7 bases short, with 15 bases between. The CDR3 has 12 residues. Germline values: CDR1 MDHEN, CDR2 SYDVKM.